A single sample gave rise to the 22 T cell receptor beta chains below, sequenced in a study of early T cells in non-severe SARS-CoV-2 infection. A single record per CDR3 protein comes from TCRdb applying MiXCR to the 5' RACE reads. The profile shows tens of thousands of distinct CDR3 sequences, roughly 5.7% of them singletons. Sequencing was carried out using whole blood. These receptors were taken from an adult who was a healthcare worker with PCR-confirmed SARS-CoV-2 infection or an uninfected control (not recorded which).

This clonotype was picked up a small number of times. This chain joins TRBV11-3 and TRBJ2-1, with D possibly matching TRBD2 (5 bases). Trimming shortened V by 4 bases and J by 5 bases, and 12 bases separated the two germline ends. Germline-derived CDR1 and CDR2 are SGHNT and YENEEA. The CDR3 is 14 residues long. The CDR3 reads CASSSGRGDNEQFF. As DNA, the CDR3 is TGTGCCAGCAGCTCAGGACGGGGAGACAATGAGCAGTTCTTC. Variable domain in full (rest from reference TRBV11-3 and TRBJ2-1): EAGVVQSPRYKIIEKKQPVAFWCNPISGHNTLYWYLQNLGQGPELLIRYENEEAVDDSQLPKDRFSAERLKGVDSTLKIQPAELGDSAVYLCASSSGRGDNEQFFGPGTRLTVL.

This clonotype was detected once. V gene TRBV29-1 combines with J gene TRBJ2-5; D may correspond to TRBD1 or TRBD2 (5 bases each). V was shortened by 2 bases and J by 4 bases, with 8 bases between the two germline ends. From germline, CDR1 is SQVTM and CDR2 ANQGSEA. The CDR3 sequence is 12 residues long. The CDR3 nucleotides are TGCAGCGTTGAATCAGGGAGAGAGACCCAGTACTTC. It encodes CSVESGRETQYF.

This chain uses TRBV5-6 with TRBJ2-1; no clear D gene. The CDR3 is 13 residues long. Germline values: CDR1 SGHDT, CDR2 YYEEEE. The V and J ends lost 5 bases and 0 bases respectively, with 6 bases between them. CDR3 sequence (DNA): TGTGCCAGCAGGGCGCCCTCCTACAATGAGCAGTTCTTC. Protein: CASRAPSYNEQFF. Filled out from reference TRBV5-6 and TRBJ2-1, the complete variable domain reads DAGVTQSPTHLIKTRGQQVTLRCSPKSGHDTVSWYQQALGQGPQFIFQYYEEEERQRGNFPDRFSGHQFPNYSSELNVNALLLGDSALYLCASRAPSYNEQFFGPGTRLTVL.

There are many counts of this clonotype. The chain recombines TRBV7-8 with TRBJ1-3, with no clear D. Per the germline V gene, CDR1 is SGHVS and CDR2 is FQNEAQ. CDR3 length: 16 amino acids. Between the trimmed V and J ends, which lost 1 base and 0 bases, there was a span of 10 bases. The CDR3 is CASSLGGRRSGNTIYF. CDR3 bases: TGTGCCAGCAGCTTAGGAGGTCGTCGCTCTGGAAACACCATATATTTT.

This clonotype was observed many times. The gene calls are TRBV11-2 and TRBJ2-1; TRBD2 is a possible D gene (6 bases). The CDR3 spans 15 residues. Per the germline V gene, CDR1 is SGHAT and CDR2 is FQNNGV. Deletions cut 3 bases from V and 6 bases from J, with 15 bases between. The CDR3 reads CASSFSGGIRNEQFF. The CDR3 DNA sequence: TGTGCCAGCAGCTTTTCTGGCGGGATCCGCAATGAGCAGTTCTTC.

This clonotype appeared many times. DNA for the CDR3: TGCAGTGCTAGACGGACAGGGGAGTCCTACGAGCAGTACTTC. Its protein product is CSARRTGESYEQYF. This chain connects TRBV20-1 to TRBJ2-7, with 9 bases aligning to TRBD1. The J segment lost 1 base and the V segment lost 2 bases, leaving 3 bases of the junction unmatched. This CDR3 comprises 14 residues. The germline V gene has CDR1 DFQATT and CDR2 SNEGSKA (reference sequence).

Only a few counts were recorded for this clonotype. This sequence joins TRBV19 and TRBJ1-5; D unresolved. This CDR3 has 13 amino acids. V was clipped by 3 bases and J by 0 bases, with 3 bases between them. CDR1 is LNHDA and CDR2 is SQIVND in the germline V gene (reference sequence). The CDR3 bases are TGTGCCAGTAGTATGGATAGCAATCAGCCCCAGCATTTT. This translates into CASSMDSNQPQHF.

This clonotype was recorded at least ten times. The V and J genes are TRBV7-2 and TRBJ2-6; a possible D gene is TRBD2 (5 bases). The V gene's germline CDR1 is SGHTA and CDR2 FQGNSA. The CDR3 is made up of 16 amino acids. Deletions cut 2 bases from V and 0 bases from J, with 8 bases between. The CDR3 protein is CASSLSTSSGANVLTF. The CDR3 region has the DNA TGTGCCAGCAGCTTAAGTACTAGCTCTGGGGCCAACGTCCTGACTTTC.

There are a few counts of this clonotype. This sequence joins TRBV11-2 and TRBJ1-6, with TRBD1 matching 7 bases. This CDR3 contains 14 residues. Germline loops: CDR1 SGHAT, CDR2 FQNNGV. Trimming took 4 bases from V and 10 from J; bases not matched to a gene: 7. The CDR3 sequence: CASSSIRGGSPLHF. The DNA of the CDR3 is TGTGCCAGCAGCTCGATCAGGGGGGGCTCACCCCTCCACTTT.

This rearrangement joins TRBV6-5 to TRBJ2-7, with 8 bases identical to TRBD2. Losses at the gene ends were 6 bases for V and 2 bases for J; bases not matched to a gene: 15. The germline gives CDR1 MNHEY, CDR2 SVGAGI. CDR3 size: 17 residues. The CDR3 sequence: CASSQGLRSSGTYEQYF. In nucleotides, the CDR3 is TGTGCCAGCAGCCAGGGACTGAGGAGTAGCGGGACCTACGAGCAGTACTTC.

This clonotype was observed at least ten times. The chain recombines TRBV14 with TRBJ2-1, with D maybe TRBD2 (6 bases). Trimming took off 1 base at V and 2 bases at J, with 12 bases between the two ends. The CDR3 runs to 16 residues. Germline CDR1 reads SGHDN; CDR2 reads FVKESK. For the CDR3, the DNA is TGTGCCAGCAGCCAAGGGCGGGGAGTCCCCTACAATGAGCAGTTCTTC. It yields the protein CASSQGRGVPYNEQFF.

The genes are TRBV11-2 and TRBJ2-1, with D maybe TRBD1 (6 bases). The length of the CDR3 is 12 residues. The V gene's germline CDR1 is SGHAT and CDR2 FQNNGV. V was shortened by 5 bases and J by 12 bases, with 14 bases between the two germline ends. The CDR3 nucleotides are TGTGCCAGCAGCCCGGGACATTTTTGGCAGTTCTTC. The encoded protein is CASSPGHFWQFF.

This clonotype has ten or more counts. The CDR3 loop is CASSEGLATYEQYF. CDR3 coding DNA: TGCGCCAGCAGCGAGGGACTAGCCACCTACGAGCAGTACTTC. The rearrangement uses TRBV5-1 and TRBJ2-7; TRBD2 matches 9 bases. The CDR3 has 14 residues. From germline, CDR1 is SGHRS and CDR2 YFSETQ. V shed 4 bases, J shed 2 bases, and the junction held 4 bases outside the gene matches.

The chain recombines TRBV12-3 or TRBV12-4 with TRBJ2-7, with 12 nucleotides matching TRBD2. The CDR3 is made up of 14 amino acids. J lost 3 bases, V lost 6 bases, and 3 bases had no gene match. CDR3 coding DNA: TGTGCCAGCAGACCGGGACTAGCGGGCTACGAGCAGTACTTC. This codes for CASRPGLAGYEQYF.

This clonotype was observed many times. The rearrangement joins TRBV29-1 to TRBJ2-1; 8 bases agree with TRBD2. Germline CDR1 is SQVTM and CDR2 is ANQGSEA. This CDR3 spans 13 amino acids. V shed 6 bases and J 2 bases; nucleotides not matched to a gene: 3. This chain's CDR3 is CSVREATYNEQFF. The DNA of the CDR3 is TGCAGCGTGCGGGAGGCAACCTACAATGAGCAGTTCTTC.

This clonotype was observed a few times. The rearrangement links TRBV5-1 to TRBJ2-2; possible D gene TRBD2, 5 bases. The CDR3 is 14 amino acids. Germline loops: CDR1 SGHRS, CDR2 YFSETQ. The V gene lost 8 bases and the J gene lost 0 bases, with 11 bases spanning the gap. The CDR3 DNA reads TGCGCCAGTACCCCCGGGGCGAACACCGGGGAGCTGTTTTTT. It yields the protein CASTPGANTGELFF.

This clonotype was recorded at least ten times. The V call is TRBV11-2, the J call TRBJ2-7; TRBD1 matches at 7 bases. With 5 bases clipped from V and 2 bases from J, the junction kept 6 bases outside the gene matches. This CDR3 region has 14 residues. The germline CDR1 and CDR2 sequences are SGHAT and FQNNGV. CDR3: CASSRDSVTYEQYF. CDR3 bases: TGTGCCAGCAGCCGGGACAGCGTGACCTACGAGCAGTACTTC.

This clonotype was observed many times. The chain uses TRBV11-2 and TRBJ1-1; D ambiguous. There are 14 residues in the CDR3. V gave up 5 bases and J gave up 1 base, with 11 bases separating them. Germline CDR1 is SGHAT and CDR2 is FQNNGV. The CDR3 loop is CASSLQLGNTEAFF. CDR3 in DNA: TGTGCCAGCAGCCTACAGCTCGGGAACACTGAAGCTTTCTTT.

In nucleotides, the CDR3 is TGTGCCAGCAGTGTTTGGGGACTAGCACTCGAGCAGTTCTTC. Its translation: CASSVWGLALEQFF. The gene calls are TRBV12-3 or TRBV12-4 and TRBJ2-1, with 9 bases fitting TRBD2. The junction had 9 bases not matched to a gene; V was cut back by 5 bases and J by 10 bases. The CDR3 consists of 14 residues.

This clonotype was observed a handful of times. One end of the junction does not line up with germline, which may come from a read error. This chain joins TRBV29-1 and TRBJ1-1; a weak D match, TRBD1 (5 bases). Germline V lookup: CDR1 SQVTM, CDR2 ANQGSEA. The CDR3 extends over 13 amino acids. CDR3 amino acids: CSGQTEQNTETFF. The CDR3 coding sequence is TGCAGCGGCCAGACAGAGCAGAACACTGAAACTTTCTTT.

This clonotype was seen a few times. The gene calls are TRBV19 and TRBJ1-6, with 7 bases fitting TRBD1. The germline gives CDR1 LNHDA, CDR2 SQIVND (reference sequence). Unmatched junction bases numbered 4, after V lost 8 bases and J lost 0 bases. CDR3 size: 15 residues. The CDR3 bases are TGTGCCAGTCTGGACAGGAGCTCCTATAATTCACCCCTCCACTTT. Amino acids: CASLDRSSYNSPLHF.

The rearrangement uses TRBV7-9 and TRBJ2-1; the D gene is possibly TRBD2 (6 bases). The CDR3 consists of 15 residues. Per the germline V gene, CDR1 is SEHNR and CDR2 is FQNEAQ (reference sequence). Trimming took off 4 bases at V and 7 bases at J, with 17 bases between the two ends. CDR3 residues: CASSYLATPENEQFF. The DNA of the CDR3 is TGTGCCAGCAGCTACCTAGCGACACCGGAGAATGAGCAGTTCTTC.